Listed below are T cell receptor beta chains from one sample, sequenced in a study of patients and donors after allogeneic stem cell transplantation. MiXCR, run by TCRdb on the RT-PCR reads, gives a single entry per CDR3 protein. This sample carries under 200,000 distinct CDR3 sequences, 25% to 35% of them seen once, and the ten largest clones take 3.2%. Sequenced material: blood, either unsorted or a sorted T cell fraction (not recorded which). These receptors all stem from a human donor who was either an allogeneic HSCT recipient or a stem cell or donor lymphocyte infusion donor (not recorded which). It is not recorded whose cells these are; they may come from a transplant donor. CDR3s include the opening cysteine and the closing phenylalanine or tryptophan. The D gene is left open where the match is weak. Clone size is stated in some rows and not others, as once, few, many or a class when expanded.

length,D,J,V,size,DNA,CDR3
14,TRBD1,TRBJ1-5,TRBV30,-,TGTGCCTGGACCCGGACAGGTTGGGATCAGCCCCAGCATTTT,CAWTRTGWDQPQHF
19,TRBD2,TRBJ2-1,TRBV18,-,TGTGCCAGCTCACCAGGACTAGCGGGAGATGGCATTGCCTACAATGAGCAGTTCTTC,CASSPGLAGDGIAYNEQFF
13,-,TRBJ1-3,TRBV6-5,few,TGTGCCAGCATGGAGACAACTGGAAACACCATATATTTT,CASMETTGNTIYF
13,-,TRBJ1-4,TRBV5-1,-,TGCGCCAGCAGCTCCCAGGTGGATGAAAAACTGTTTTTT,CASSSQVDEKLFF
14,TRBD1,TRBJ2-6,TRBV20-1,-,TGCAGTGCTCGCGACAGGGCTGGGGCCAACGTCCTGACTTTC,CSARDRAGANVLTF
15,-,TRBJ2-1,TRBV6-5,-,TGTGCCAGCAGTTACGGGTCGAGCTCCTACAATGAGCAGTTCTTC,CASSYGSSSYNEQFF
12,-,TRBJ2-3,TRBV29-1,-,TGCAGCGTTGATCAGGGGTTGGATACGCAGTATTTT,CSVDQGLDTQYF
15,TRBD1,TRBJ1-2,TRBV7-2,-,TGTGCCAGCAGCCCCTTCAGGGGGTGGAACTATGGCTACACCTTC,CASSPFRGWNYGYTF
15,TRBD1,TRBJ1-2,TRBV7-2,-,TGTGCCAGCAGCCCAGGGGACAGGGGCTACTATGGCTACACCTTC,CASSPGDRGYYGYTF
13,-,TRBJ2-3,TRBV25-1,-,TGTGCCAGCAGTGTCGGTGGCACAGATACGCAGTATTTT,CASSVGGTDTQYF
13,TRBD1,TRBJ2-5,TRBV12-3/TRBV12-4,-,TGTGCCAGCAGCCCGGACAGGGGAGAGACCCAGTACTTC,CASSPDRGETQYF
13,-,TRBJ1-3,TRBV4-2,few,TGTGCCAGCAGCCAAGAAACTGGAAACACCATATATTTT,CASSQETGNTIYF
15,-,TRBJ2-2,TRBV6-5,few,TGTGCCAGCAGTTACGCCCAAGTCGGTGCCGGGGAGCTGTTTTTT,CASSYAQVGAGELFF
15,-,TRBJ2-1,TRBV27,-,TGTGCCAGCAGTTCTATCAGACCCTCCTACAATGAGCAGTTCTTC,CASSSIRPSYNEQFF
15,-,TRBJ2-7,TRBV27,-,TGTGCCAGCAGTTTTGGGGGGACGATTTCCTACGAGCAGTACTTC,CASSFGGTISYEQYF
14,TRBD2,TRBJ2-5,TRBV9,-,TGTGCCAGCAGCGTAGACGGGCGGGGGGAGACCCAGTACTTC,CASSVDGRGETQYF
12,-,TRBJ1-2,TRBV28,few,TGTGCCAGCAGTCGGACAGATTATGGCTACACCTTC,CASSRTDYGYTF
12,-,TRBJ1-4,TRBV20-1,-,TGCAGTGCTGTGGTTACTAATGAAAAACTGTTTTTT,CSAVVTNEKLFF
15,-,TRBJ2-3,TRBV5-1,once,TGCGCCAGCAGCTTGAATTCAGGTTTCACAGATACGCAGTATTTT,CASSLNSGFTDTQYF
13,-,TRBJ1-1,TRBV7-9,-,TGTGCCAGCAGCCTCCAGACGAACACTGAAGCTTTCTTT,CASSLQTNTEAFF
14,-,TRBJ2-1,TRBV7-2,few,TGTGCCAGCAGCTTAAATCCATCGGGCAATGAGCAGTTCTTC,CASSLNPSGNEQFF
11,-,TRBJ1-4,TRBV7-9,few,TGTGCCAGCAGGATGGGTGAAAAACTGTTTTTT,CASRMGEKLFF
13,-,TRBJ1-4,TRBV6-6,few,TGTGCCAGCAGTTACGCAGCACAGAGAGGACTGTTTTTT,CASSYAAQRGLFF
16,TRBD2,TRBJ2-5,TRBV6-2/TRBV6-3,-,TGTGCCAGCAGTCACGGACTAGCGGGAATATCAGAGACCCAGTACTTC,CASSHGLAGISETQYF
15,-,TRBJ1-2,TRBV4-1,-,TGCGCCAGCAGCCCCTGGGACGGTGGGTTCTATGGCTACACCTTC,CASSPWDGGFYGYTF
12,TRBD1,TRBJ1-5,TRBV5-5,-,TGTGCCAGCAGCTTACACAGGGGGCCCCAGCATTTT,CASSLHRGPQHF
14,-,TRBJ2-7,TRBV12-3/TRBV12-4,few,TGTGCCAGCAGTTTAGGGGAGAGGGTGTACGAGCAGTACTTC,CASSLGERVYEQYF
14,-,TRBJ1-1,TRBV6-5,-,TGTGCCAGCAGTTACGATCACAGGGTCACTGAAGCTTTCTTT,CASSYDHRVTEAFF
12,-,TRBJ2-5,TRBV11-2,-,TGTGCCAGCAGCTCCGTCGGGGAGACCCAGTACTTC,CASSSVGETQYF
14,-,TRBJ2-2,TRBV2,few,TGTGCCAGCAGTGAAGGCCCAAACACCGGGGAGCTGTTTTTT,CASSEGPNTGELFF
16,-,TRBJ1-6,TRBV25-1,few,TGTGCCAGCTCGGCCTACAGTAACTCCTATAATTCACCCCTCCACTTT,CASSAYSNSYNSPLHF
14,-,TRBJ1-6,TRBV9,few,TGTGCCAGCAGCGATCGGGCAGTTAATTCACCCCTCCACTTT,CASSDRAVNSPLHF
15,TRBD1,TRBJ2-7,TRBV6-6,-,TGTGCCAGCAGTTACTCCCGGACAGGGAACTACGAGCAGTACTTC,CASSYSRTGNYEQYF